This TCR beta chain appears in the sequencing data of a study of T-cell reconstitution after alpha-beta-depleted transplantation in children. Unique molecular identifiers were incorporated during preparation of the TCRbeta library. MiXCR, run by TCRdb on the PCR reads, gives a single entry per CDR3 protein. The data show more than 150,000 distinct CDR3 sequences, 13% to 15% seen once. This clonotype was picked up many times. Trimming stripped 7 bases from V and 5 bases from J, with 5 bases between. This CDR3 is built from 10 residues. The sequence came from a human donor who donated a stem cell graft to a child with acute lymphoblastic leukemia. The material sequenced was PBMCs from the stem cell graft donor, taken from the stem cell graft. V usage is TRBV12-3 or TRBV12-4 and J usage is TRBJ1-1; perhaps TRBD1 as D (5 bases). CDR3: CASKGTEAFF. CDR3 coding DNA: TGTGCCAGCAAGGGGACTGAAGCTTTCTTT.